This T cell receptor (beta chain) was sequenced for a study of blood T cell repertoires in COVID-19. The germline CDR1 and CDR2 sequences are SGHAT and FQNNGV. The CDR3 covers 14 residues. J gave up 7 bases and V 4 bases, and 6 bases lay outside the gene matches. This clone has only one observation. Method: immunoSEQ multiplex PCR; TCRdb's copy keeps in-frame clones and lacks some. The data show fewer than 15,000 clones, approximately 86% seen once. This TCR came from a man older than 75 with acute or convalescent COVID-19. The material sequenced was peripheral blood. The V and J genes are TRBV11-2 and TRBJ2-1, with 8 bases matching TRBD2. CDR3 bases: TGTGCCAGCAGCTCATTAGCGGGGCGTAATGAGCAGTTCTTC. Protein: CASSSLAGRNEQFF.